This T cell receptor beta chain comes out of a study of OX40 agonist ivuxolimab in advanced cancers. Study overall: Patients assigned to dose escalation were diagnosed with hepatocellular carcinoma, melanoma, renal cell or head and neck cancer. Among those enrolled, mean age was about 63 years (range roughly 20 to 79) and approximately 83% were male.

The study's findings and limits: Expanded clones were, on average, more numerous among CD8+ T cells than CD4+. Determination of antigen specificity was not performed for the expanded peripheral T cells.

Concerning this clone itself: The antigen remains undetermined.

The table came from immunoSEQ multiplex PCR; TCRdb's copy has only in-frame clones and leaves some out. Altogether tens of thousands of clones are present, less than 95% being singletons, with the ten largest covering over 8.5%. Per germline, CDR1 SNHLY and CDR2 FYNNEI. The CDR3 runs to 12 residues. V lost 8 bases and J lost 2, with 9 bases in between. The chain couples TRBV2 to TRBJ2-5; D perhaps matches TRBD2 (6 bases). The receptor comes from an adult with an advanced solid tumor such as melanoma, head and neck, liver or kidney cancer. The input for sequencing was CD4+ or CD8+ T cells sorted from blood, taken in a trial of the OX40 agonist ivuxolimab. CDR3 sequence (DNA): TGTGCCAGCCGGGGACTTCAAGAGACCCAGTACTTC. This translates into CASRGLQETQYF.